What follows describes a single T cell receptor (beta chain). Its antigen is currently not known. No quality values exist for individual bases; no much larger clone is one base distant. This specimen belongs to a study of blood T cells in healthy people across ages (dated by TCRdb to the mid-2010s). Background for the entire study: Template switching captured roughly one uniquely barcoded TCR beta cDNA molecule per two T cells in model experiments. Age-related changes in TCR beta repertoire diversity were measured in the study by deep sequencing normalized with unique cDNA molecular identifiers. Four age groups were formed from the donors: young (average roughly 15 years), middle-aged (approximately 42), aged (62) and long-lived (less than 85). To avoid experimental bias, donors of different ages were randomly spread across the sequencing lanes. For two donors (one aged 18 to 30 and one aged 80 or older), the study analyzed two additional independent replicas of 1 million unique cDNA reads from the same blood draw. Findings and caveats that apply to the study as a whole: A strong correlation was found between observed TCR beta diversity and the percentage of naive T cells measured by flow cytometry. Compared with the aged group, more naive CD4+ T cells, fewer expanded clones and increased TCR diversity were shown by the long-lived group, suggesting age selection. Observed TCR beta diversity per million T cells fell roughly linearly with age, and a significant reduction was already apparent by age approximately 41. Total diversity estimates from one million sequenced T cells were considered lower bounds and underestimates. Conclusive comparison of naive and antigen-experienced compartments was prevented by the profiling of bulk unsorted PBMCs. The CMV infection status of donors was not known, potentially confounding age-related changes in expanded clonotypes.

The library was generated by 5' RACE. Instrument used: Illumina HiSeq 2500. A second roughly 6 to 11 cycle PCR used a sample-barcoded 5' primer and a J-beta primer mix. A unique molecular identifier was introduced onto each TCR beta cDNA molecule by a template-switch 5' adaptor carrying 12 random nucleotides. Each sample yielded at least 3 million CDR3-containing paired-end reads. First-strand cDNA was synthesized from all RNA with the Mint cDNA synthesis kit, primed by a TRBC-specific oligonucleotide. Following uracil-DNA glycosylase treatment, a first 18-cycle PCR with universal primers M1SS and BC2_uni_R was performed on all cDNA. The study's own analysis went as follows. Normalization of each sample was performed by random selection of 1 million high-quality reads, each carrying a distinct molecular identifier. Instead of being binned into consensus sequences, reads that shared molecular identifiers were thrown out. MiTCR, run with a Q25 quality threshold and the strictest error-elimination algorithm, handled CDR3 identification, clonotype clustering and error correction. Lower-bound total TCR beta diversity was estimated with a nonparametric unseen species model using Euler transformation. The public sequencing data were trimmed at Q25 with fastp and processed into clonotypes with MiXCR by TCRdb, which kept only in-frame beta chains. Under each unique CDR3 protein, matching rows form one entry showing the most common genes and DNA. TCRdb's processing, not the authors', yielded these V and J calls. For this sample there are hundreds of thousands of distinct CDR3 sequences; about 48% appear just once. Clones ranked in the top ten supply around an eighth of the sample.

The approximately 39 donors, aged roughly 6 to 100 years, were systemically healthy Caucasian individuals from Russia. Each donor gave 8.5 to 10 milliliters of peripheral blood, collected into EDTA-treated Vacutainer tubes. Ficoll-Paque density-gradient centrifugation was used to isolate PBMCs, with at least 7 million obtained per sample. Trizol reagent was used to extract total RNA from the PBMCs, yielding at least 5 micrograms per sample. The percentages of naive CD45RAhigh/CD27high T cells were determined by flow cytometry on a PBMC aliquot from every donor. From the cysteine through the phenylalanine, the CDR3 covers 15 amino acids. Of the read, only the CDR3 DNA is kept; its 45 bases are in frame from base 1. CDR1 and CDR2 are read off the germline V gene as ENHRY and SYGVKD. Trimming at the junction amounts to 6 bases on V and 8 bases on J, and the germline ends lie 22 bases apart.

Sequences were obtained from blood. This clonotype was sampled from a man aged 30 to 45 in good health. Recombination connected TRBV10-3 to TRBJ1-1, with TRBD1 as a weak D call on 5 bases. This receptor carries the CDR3 CAISPSGGPVPEAFF. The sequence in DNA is TGTGCCATCAGCCCCTCCGGGGGACCCGTTCCCGAAGCTTTCTTT.